These 30 T cell receptor beta chains share one sample of origin, sequenced in a study of beta chain features in type 1 diabetes (dated by TCRdb to the late 2010s). To prepare the library, the immunoSEQ multiplex PCR assay was applied. The High Capacity cDNA Reverse Transcription Kit was used to reverse transcribe all of the isolated RNA, meaning that expressed TCRB transcripts were what got sequenced. This is the immuneACCESS table as TCRdb keeps it, with only in-frame sequences that have V and J called. A part of the clones is gone; compared with another copy, unresolved V genes explain less than half, and the rest is unexplained. The sample table lists 850,000 to 900,000 clones, roughly a sixth of them with a count of one. Around 0.02% of the sample is held by the ten biggest clonotypes. Source material: naive CD4+ T cells from blood. The meaning of the sample's cell subset or site label: true naive CD4+ T cells. The receptors derive from a young woman in good health.

The gene calls are TRBV19 and TRBJ2-3; D is possibly TRBD1 (5 bases). Trimming left V 3 bases short and J 3 bases short, with 10 bases between. CDR1 is LNHDA and CDR2 is SQIVND in the germline V gene (reference sequence). This CDR3 has 14 amino acids. The CDR3 sequence: CASSISGPTDTQYF. In DNA form, the CDR3 reads TGTGCCAGTAGTATCTCAGGGCCGACAGATACGCAGTATTTT.

This clone was observed a few times. The rearrangement joins TRBV2 to TRBJ2-1; possibly TRBD2 for D (6 bases). V dropped 8 bases and J dropped 8 bases, with 10 bases sitting between them. CDR1 SNHLY and CDR2 FYNNEI come from the germline V gene. This CDR3 has 11 residues. CDR3 coding DNA: TGTGCCAGCGGCCCGGGGGATGAGCAGTTCTTC. Protein product: CASGPGDEQFF.

The gene calls are TRBV7-9 and TRBJ2-2; the D is unclear. Per germline, CDR1 SEHNR and CDR2 FQNEAQ (reference sequence). The V gene lost 1 base and the J gene lost 6 bases, with 6 bases spanning the gap. The CDR3 length is 13 residues. The CDR3 DNA follows: TGTGCCAGCAGCTTAGACAGTCCCGGGGAGCTGTTTTTT. Protein sequence: CASSLDSPGELFF.

The chain recombines TRBV6-5 with TRBJ2-7; D uncertain. Germline CDR1 is MNHEY and CDR2 is SVGAGI. V lost 4 bases to trimming and J lost 2 bases, with 12 bases between them. This CDR3 is built from 14 residues. CDR3 DNA sequence: TGTGCCAGCAGTTTAACGACGGTGACCTACGAGCAGTACTTC. It is translated as CASSLTTVTYEQYF.

Comments on this clone: The sample has other DNA sequences that encode this CDR3 too. This chain joins TRBV18 and TRBJ1-1; D is unresolved. The germline V and J ends were trimmed by 5 bases and 1 base, with 8 bases remaining between them. Germline CDR1 reads KGHSH; CDR2 reads LQKENI. This CDR3 contains 13 residues. The CDR3 here is CASSSGENTEAFF. The CDR3 DNA follows: TGTGCCAGCTCATCAGGCGAGAACACTGAAGCTTTCTTT.

For the CDR3, the DNA is TGTGCCAGCAGCGTAGGTGCCGGCCTTGGAACCGGGGAGCTGTTTTTT. The encoded protein is CASSVGAGLGTGELFF. The rearrangement links TRBV9 to TRBJ2-2; no definite D call. Between the trimmed V and J ends, which lost 0 bases and 5 bases, there was a span of 14 bases. The CDR3 loop spans 16 amino acids. Germline V gene data show CDR1 as SGDLS and CDR2 as YYNGEE.

This clone was recorded only once. The gene calls are TRBV7-8 and TRBJ1-5, with 11 bases matching TRBD1. This CDR3 has 18 residues. Germline CDR1 SGHVS, CDR2 FQNEAQ. J was trimmed by 2 bases and V by 4 bases; bases with no gene match: 10. The CDR3 protein is CASSYAGDRGSGNQPQHF. The CDR3 DNA reads TGTGCCAGCAGCTACGCAGGGGACAGGGGGTCAGGCAATCAGCCCCAGCATTTT.

The table lists this clone with a few counts. J is TRBJ2-3 and V is TRBV7-8; D is unresolved. Trimming shortened V by 5 bases and J by 9 bases, and 12 bases separated the two germline ends. The CDR3 is made up of 12 amino acids. Germline CDR1 is SGHVS and CDR2 is FQNEAQ. The CDR3: CASSQSQETQYF. CDR3 DNA: TGTGCCAGCAGCCAGAGTCAGGAGACGCAGTATTTT. The full variable domain, completed using reference TRBV7-8 and TRBJ2-3, is GAGVSQSPRYKVAKRGQDVALRCDPISGHVSLFWYQQALGQGPEFLTYFQNEAQLDKSGLPSDRFFAERPEGSVSTLKIQRTQQEDSAVYLCASSQSQETQYFGPGTRLTVL.

The V and J genes are TRBV7-2 and TRBJ2-1; TRBD2 might be the D (6 bases). V was clipped by 5 bases and J by 1 base, with 9 bases between them. Germline lookup yields CDR1 SGHTA and CDR2 FQGNSA. This CDR3 has 14 residues. This CDR3 reads CASSAGLSYNEQFF. CDR3 nucleotide sequence: TGTGCCAGCAGCGCGGGACTTTCCTACAATGAGCAGTTCTTC.

This chain joins TRBV15 and TRBJ2-3; TRBD2 might be the D (5 bases). Looked up from germline, CDR1 is LNHNV and CDR2 is YYDKDF (reference sequence). Trimming left V 0 bases short and J 0 bases short, with 16 bases between. The CDR3 has 18 residues. In nucleotides, the CDR3 is TGTGCCACCAGCAGAGATCCCGCCGGTAGGAGGAGCACAGATACGCAGTATTTT. Translation: CATSRDPAGRRSTDTQYF. The full variable domain, with the rest looked up from reference TRBV15 and TRBJ2-3, is DAMVIQNPRYQVTQFGKPVTLSCSQTLNHNVMYWYQQKSSQAPKLLFHYYDKDFNNEADTPDNFQSRRPNTSFCFLDIRSPGLGDTAMYLCATSRDPAGRRSTDTQYFGPGTRLTVL.

The chain carries TRBV5-6 and TRBJ1-4; D unclear. The V gene's germline CDR1 is SGHDT and CDR2 YYEEEE. The CDR3 is 14 residues long. Trimming left V 4 bases short and J 6 bases short, with 13 bases between. The CDR3: CASSIQGIDEKLFF. The DNA for the CDR3 is TGTGCCAGCAGCATACAAGGGATCGATGAAAAACTGTTTTTT.

This rearrangement joins TRBV7-2 to TRBJ2-3; D is possibly TRBD2 (6 bases). This CDR3 spans 16 amino acids. Germline values: CDR1 SGHTA, CDR2 FQGNSA. V lost 4 bases, J lost 7 bases, and 21 bases lay in between. CDR3 nucleotide sequence: TGTGCCAGCAGCTCCCGAAGGCCGGGAGTTTCGCATACGCAGTATTTT. It translates to CASSSRRPGVSHTQYF.

This chain joins TRBV7-2 and TRBJ1-2, with 8 bases matching TRBD1. The CDR3 contains 13 residues. V dropped 11 bases and J dropped 4; count of bases not matched to a gene: 9. CDR1 and CDR2 from the germline V gene are SGHTA and FQGNSA. DNA of the CDR3: TGTGCCCAGCCTCGGACAGGGCTCTATGGCTACACCTTC. Translated: CAQPRTGLYGYTF.

This clone showed up just a few times. V usage is TRBV7-2 and J usage is TRBJ2-5; D unclear. Trimming took off 5 bases at V and 7 bases at J, with 14 bases between the two ends. Germline-derived CDR1 and CDR2 are SGHTA and FQGNSA. CDR3 length: 13 amino acids. The CDR3 nucleotides read TGTGCCAGCAGCAAAGGCAAATGGGGGACCCAGTACTTC. Encoded protein: CASSKGKWGTQYF. Looking up the rest from reference TRBV7-2 and TRBJ2-5 gives the full variable domain: GAGVSQSPSNKVTEKGKDVELRCDPISGHTALYWYRQSLGQGLEFLIYFQGNSAPDKSGLPSDRFSAERTGGSVSTLTIQRTQQEDSAVYLCASSKGKWGTQYFGPGTRLLVL.

At least ten counts were recorded for this clone. The J gene is TRBJ2-4, the V gene TRBV14, with D perhaps given as TRBD1 or TRBD2 (6 bases each). Germline-derived CDR1 and CDR2 are SGHDN and FVKESK. The CDR3 contains 13 residues. Trimming stripped 6 bases from V and 7 bases from J, with 13 bases between. In DNA, the CDR3 is TGTGCCAGCAGAAAGACGGGGGCCAACATTCAGTACTTC. Encoded protein: CASRKTGANIQYF.

The chain couples TRBV7-9 to TRBJ2-1, with a tentative D call TRBD2 (6 bases). Germline V gene lookup returns CDR1 SEHNR and CDR2 FQNEAQ (reference sequence). Trimming left V 3 bases short and J 4 bases short, with 13 bases between. CDR3 length: 15 amino acids. CDR3 protein: CASSFGSGIYNEQFF. CDR3 coding DNA: TGTGCCAGCAGCTTCGGTAGCGGAATATACAATGAGCAGTTCTTC.

The chain couples TRBV5-4 to TRBJ2-7, with 10 bases aligning to TRBD2. The CDR3 is 17 amino acids. J lost 0 bases, V lost 0 bases, and 6 bases had no gene match. Germline values: CDR1 SGHNT, CDR2 YYREEE (reference sequence). The CDR3 is CASSLGPSSGSSYEQYF. As DNA, the CDR3 is TGTGCCAGCAGCTTGGGGCCCTCTAGCGGGAGCTCCTACGAGCAGTACTTC.

This clone has a handful of counts. The chain joins TRBV18 to TRBJ2-7; TRBD2 matches 8 bases. Germline CDR1 KGHSH, CDR2 LQKENI. The CDR3 consists of 15 residues. After removal of 5 bases from V and 0 bases from J, the junction contained 6 bases not matched to a gene. The CDR3 nucleotides are TGTGCCAGCTCATCAACTAGCGGCAGCTCCTACGAGCAGTACTTC. Amino acids: CASSSTSGSSYEQYF.

This clone was recorded a few times. This chain uses TRBV6-6 with TRBJ2-5, with a tentative D call TRBD2 (5 bases). The ends were cut back, 2 bases at V and 3 bases at J, with 16 bases in the middle. Germline-derived CDR1 and CDR2 are MNHNY and SVGAGI (reference sequence). The CDR3 covers 16 residues. DNA for the CDR3: TGTGCCAGCAGTTACACCTTTGGGGAGAGGGAAGAGACCCAGTACTTC. It codes for CASSYTFGEREETQYF.

The sample holds a few counts of this clone. The V call is TRBV18, the J call TRBJ2-7; D possibly corresponds to TRBD1 (6 bases). V was shortened by 4 bases and J by 3 bases, with 13 bases between the two germline ends. Germline V gives CDR1 KGHSH, CDR2 LQKENI. The CDR3 is 14 residues long. CDR3 sequence reads: CASSHDRRSYEQYF. DNA of the CDR3: TGTGCCAGCTCACACGACAGGAGAAGCTACGAGCAGTACTTC.

Remarks on this clone: This specimen includes other DNA sequences encoding the same CDR3. This rearrangement joins TRBV10-3 to TRBJ2-5; 7 bases align to TRBD1. Germline CDR1 ENHRY, CDR2 SYGVKD. Trimming at V came to 2 bases and at J to 5 bases, leaving 5 bases not matched to a gene. CDR3 size: 14 residues. In DNA form, the CDR3 reads TGTGCCATCAGTGAGCGGCAGGGGGACGAGACCCAGTACTTC. Translated, it gives CAISERQGDETQYF.

This clone was seen a handful of times. This rearrangement joins TRBV5-4 to TRBJ1-2; D call uncertain. The V and J ends lost 0 bases and 4 bases respectively, with 13 bases between them. Germline V gene sequence: CDR1 SGHNT, CDR2 YYREEE (reference sequence). The CDR3 length is 15 residues. The CDR3: CASSLGGGPIYGYTF. The CDR3 DNA is TGTGCCAGCAGCTTGGGTGGAGGGCCGATCTATGGCTACACCTTC.

J is TRBJ2-5 and V is TRBV10-3; a weak D match, TRBD1 (5 bases). Looked up from germline, CDR1 is ENHRY and CDR2 is SYGVKD. Trimming left V 4 bases short and J 1 base short, with 7 bases between. The CDR3 is 13 amino acids. CDR3: CAISARAQETQYF. In nucleotides, the CDR3 is TGTGCCATCAGTGCCAGGGCCCAAGAGACCCAGTACTTC.

The rearrangement links TRBV18 to TRBJ2-4; 10 nucleotides align to TRBD1. With V trimmed by 0 bases and J by 8 bases, 4 bases remained unmatched. CDR1 is KGHSH, CDR2 LQKENI, per germline. This CDR3 region has 15 residues. The CDR3 DNA reads TGTGCCAGCTCACCACCGACAGGGGGCAGCGACATTCAGTACTTC. Translation gives CASSPPTGGSDIQYF.

This clone has more than one count but fewer than ten. The rearrangement joins TRBV2 to TRBJ2-1; 10 bases agree with TRBD2. The CDR3 covers 15 residues. Germline-derived CDR1 and CDR2 are SNHLY and FYNNEI. The V gene end was trimmed by 4 bases and the J gene end by 9 bases; junction bases not matched to a gene: 9. CDR3 nucleotide sequence: TGTGCCAGCAGTGCCCCTAGCGGGAGTGCCACTGAGCAGTTCTTC. Translating gives CASSAPSGSATEQFF. Drawing the rest from reference TRBV2 and TRBJ2-1, the complete variable domain is EPEVTQTPSHQVTQMGQEVILRCVPISNHLYFYWYRQILGQKVEFLVSFYNNEISEKSEIFDDQFSVERPDGSNFTLKIRSTKLEDSAMYFCASSAPSGSATEQFFGPGTRLTVL.

This clone was counted a few times. The rearrangement joins TRBV28 to TRBJ1-5, with a tentative D call TRBD1 (6 bases). The CDR3 has 15 amino acids. Trimming removed 2 bases from V and 7 bases from J, with 15 bases in between. Germline CDR1 and CDR2: MDHEN and SYDVKM. The CDR3 DNA reads TGTGCCAGCAGTTTAGCCCACAGGGTTCGGCAGCCCCAGCATTTT. Its protein product is CASSLAHRVRQPQHF.

This sequence joins TRBV4-1 and TRBJ1-2; D uncertain. Trimming pared 0 bases from V and 1 base from J, leaving 6 bases between. Germline loops: CDR1 MGHRA, CDR2 YSYEKL. This CDR3 region has 14 residues. The CDR3 region has the DNA TGCGCCAGCAGCCAAGAGGTCGATAACTATGGCTACACCTTC. Protein: CASSQEVDNYGYTF.

This clone was seen a handful of times. The chain links TRBV5-4 to TRBJ2-4; 8 positions match TRBD1. V lost 4 bases to trimming and J lost 0 bases; unmatched junction nucleotides: 6. Germline CDR1 and CDR2: SGHNT and YYREEE (reference sequence). This CDR3 has 16 amino acids. The CDR3 loop is CASSIGQGLAKNIQYF. CDR3 DNA sequence: TGTGCCAGCAGCATAGGACAGGGCCTAGCCAAAAACATTCAGTACTTC.

The chain has TRBV21-1 and TRBJ2-1. TRBV21-1 is a listed pseudogene. The CDR3 is 17 amino acids. CDR3 region: CASSSRPETPKVNEQFF. In nucleotides, the CDR3 is TGTGCCAGCAGCAGTAGGCCGGAAACCCCAAAAGTGAATGAGCAGTTCTTC.

This chain uses TRBV2 with TRBJ1-1, with unresolved D. The CDR3 loop spans 11 amino acids. The germline gives CDR1 SNHLY, CDR2 FYNNEI. V was cut by 6 bases and J by 3 bases, with 5 bases left in between. The CDR3: CASSYHTEAFF. The CDR3 DNA sequence: TGTGCCAGCAGCTACCACACTGAAGCTTTCTTT.